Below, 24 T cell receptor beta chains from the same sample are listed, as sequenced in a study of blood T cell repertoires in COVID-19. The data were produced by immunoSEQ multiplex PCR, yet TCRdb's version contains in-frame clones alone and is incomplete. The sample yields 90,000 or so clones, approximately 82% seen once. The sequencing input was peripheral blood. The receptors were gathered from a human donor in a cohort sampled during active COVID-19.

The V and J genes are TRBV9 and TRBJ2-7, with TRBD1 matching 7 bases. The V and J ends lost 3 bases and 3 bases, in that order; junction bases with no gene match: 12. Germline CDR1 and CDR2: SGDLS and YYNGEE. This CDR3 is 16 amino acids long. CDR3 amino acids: CASSASQDRRCYEQYF. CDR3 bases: TGTGCCAGCAGCGCCAGCCAGGACAGGAGATGCTACGAGCAGTACTTC.

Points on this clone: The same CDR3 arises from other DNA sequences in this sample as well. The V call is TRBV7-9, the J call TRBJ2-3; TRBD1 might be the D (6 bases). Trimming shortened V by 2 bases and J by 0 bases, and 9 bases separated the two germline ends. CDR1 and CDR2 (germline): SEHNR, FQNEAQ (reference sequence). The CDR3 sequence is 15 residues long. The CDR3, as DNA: TGTGCCAGCAGCTTATCCGGACAGAGCACAGATACGCAGTATTTT. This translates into CASSLSGQSTDTQYF.

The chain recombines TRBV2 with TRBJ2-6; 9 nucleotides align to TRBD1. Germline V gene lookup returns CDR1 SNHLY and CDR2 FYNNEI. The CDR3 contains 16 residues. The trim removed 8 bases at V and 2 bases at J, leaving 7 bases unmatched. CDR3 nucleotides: TGTGCCAGCCTCCGGGACAGGGAGGCTGGGGCCAACGTCCTGACTTTC. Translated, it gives CASLRDREAGANVLTF.

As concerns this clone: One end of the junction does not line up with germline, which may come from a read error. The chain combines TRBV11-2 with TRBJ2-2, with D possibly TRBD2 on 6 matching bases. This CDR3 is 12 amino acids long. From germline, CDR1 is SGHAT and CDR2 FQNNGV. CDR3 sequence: CASSSQGGKLFF. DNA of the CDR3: TGTGCCAGCAGCTCTCAAGGCGGGAAGCTGTTTTTT.

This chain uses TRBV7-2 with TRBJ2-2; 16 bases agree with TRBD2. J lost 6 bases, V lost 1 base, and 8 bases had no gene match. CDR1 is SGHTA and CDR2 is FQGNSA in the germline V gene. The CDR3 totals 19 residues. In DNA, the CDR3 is TGTGCCAGCAGCTTAGTGGGGACTAGCGGGGGGGCCAGACCCGGGGAGCTGTTTTTT. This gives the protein CASSLVGTSGGARPGELFF. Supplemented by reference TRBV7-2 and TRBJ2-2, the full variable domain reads GAGVSQSPSNKVTEKGKDVELRCDPISGHTALYWYRQSLGQGLEFLIYFQGNSAPDKSGLPSDRFSAERTGGSVSTLTIQRTQQEDSAVYLCASSLVGTSGGARPGELFFGEGSRLTVL.

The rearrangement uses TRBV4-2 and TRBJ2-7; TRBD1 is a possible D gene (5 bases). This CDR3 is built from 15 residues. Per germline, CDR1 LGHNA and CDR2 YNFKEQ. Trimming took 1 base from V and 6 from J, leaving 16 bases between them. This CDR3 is CASSQVMDTTLEQYF. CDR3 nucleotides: TGTGCCAGCAGCCAAGTGATGGACACAACCCTCGAGCAGTACTTC.

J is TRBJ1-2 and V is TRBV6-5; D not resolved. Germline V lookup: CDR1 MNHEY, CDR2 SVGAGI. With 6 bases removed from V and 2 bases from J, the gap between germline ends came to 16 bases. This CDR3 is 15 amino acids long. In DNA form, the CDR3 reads TGTGCCAGCAGACTCGGAGTCCTGAGGAACTATGGCTACACCTTC. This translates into CASRLGVLRNYGYTF.

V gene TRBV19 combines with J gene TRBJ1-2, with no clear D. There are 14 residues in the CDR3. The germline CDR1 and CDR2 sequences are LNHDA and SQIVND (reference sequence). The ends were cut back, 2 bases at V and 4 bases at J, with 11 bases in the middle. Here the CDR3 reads CASSIMAVPYGYTF. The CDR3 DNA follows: TGTGCCAGTAGTATAATGGCAGTGCCCTATGGCTACACCTTC.

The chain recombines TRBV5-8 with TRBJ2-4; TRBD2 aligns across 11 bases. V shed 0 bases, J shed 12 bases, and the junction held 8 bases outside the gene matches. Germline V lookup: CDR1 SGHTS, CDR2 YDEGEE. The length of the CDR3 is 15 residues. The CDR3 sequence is CASSLAMTSGVNQYF. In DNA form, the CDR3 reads TGTGCCAGCAGCTTGGCGATGACTAGCGGGGTAAATCAGTACTTC.

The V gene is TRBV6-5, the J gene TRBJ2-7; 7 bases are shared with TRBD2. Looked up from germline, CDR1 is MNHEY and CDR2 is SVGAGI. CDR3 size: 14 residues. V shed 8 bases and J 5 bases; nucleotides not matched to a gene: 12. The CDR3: CASRNPGREDEQYF. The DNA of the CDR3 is TGTGCCAGCCGAAATCCTGGGAGGGAGGACGAGCAGTACTTC.

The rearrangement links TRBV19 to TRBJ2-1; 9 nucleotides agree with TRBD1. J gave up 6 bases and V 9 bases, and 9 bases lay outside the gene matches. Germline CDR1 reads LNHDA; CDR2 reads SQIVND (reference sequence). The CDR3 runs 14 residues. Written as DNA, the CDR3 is TGTGCCAGCAGACAGGGGGGAACCCCCAATGAGCAGTTCTTC. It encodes CASRQGGTPNEQFF.

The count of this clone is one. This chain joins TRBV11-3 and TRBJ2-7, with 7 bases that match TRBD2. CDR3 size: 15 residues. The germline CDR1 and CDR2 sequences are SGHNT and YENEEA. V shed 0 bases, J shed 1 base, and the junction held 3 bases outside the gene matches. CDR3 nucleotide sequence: TGTGCCAGCAGCTTAGAGGGAGGGAGTTCCTACGAGCAGTACTTC. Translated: CASSLEGGSSYEQYF.

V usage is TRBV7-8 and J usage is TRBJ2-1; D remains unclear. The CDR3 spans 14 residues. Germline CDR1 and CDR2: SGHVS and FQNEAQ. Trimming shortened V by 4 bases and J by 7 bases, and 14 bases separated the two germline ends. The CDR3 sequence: CASSSFIEANEQFF. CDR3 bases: TGTGCCAGCAGCTCTTTCATAGAAGCTAATGAGCAGTTCTTC.

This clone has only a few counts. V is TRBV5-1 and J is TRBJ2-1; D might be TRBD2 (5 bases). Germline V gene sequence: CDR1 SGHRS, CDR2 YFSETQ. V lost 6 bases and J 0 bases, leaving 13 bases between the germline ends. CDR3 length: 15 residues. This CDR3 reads CASTGSNYSYNEQFF. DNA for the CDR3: TGCGCCAGCACGGGGTCTAACTACTCCTACAATGAGCAGTTCTTC. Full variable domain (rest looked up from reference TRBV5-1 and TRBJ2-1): KAGVTQTPRYLIKTRGQQVTLSCSPISGHRSVSWYQQTPGQGLQFLFEYFSETQRNKGNFPGRFSGRQFSNSRSEMNVSTLELGDSALYLCASTGSNYSYNEQFFGPGTRLTVL.

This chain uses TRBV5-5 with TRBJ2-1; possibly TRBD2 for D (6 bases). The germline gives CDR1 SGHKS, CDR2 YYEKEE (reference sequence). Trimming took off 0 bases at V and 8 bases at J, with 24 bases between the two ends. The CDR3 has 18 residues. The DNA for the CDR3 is TGTGCCAGCAGCTTGGCCCGGGACTCCCTAGGGTTACAGGATGAGCAGTTCTTC. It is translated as CASSLARDSLGLQDEQFF.

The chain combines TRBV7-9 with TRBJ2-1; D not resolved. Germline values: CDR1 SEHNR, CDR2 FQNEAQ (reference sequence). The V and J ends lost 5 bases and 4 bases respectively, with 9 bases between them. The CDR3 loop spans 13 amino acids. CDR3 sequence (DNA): TGTGCCAGCAGCCCCAGTCAGTACAATGAGCAGTTCTTC. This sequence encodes CASSPSQYNEQFF.

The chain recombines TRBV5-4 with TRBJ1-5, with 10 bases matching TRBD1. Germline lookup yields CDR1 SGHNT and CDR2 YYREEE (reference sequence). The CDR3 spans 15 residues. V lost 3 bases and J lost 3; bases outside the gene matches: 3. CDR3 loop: CASSSGTGVNQPQHF. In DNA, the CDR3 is TGTGCCAGCAGCTCCGGGACAGGGGTCAATCAGCCCCAGCATTTT.

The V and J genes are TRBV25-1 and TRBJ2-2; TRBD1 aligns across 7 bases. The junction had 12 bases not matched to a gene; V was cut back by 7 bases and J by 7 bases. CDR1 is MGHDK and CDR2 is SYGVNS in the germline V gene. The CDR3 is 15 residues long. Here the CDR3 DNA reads TGTGCCAGCACTTCCTCGACAGGGTTTAGCGGGGAGCTGTTTTTT. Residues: CASTSSTGFSGELFF.

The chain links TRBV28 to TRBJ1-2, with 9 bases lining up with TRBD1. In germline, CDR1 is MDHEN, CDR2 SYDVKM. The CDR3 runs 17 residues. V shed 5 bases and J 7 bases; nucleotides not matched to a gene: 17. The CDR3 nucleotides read TGTGCCAGCAGTGTTTTTCGGGCGGGACAGGGAAGGGGTGGCTACACCTTC. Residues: CASSVFRAGQGRGGYTF.

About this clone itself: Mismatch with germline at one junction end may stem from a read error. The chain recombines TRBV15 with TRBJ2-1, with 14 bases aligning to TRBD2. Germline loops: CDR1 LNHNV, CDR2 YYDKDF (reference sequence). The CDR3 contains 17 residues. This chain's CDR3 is CATTRVVGLAGGNEQFF. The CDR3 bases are TGTGCCACCACCAGAGTAGTTGGACTAGCGGGAGGCAATGAGCAGTTCTTC.

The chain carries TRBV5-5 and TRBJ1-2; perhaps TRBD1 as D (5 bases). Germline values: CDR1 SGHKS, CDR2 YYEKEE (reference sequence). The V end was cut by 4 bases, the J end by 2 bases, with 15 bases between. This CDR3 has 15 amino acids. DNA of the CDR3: TGTGCCAGCAGCCGGACATACGGCGAGAACTATGGCTACACCTTC. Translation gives CASSRTYGENYGYTF.

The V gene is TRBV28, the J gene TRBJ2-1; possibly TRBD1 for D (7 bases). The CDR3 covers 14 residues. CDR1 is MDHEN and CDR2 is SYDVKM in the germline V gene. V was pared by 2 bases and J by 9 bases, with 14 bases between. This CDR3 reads CASSLGQGGAEQFF. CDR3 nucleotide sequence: TGTGCCAGCAGTTTAGGGCAGGGGGGAGCTGAGCAGTTCTTC.

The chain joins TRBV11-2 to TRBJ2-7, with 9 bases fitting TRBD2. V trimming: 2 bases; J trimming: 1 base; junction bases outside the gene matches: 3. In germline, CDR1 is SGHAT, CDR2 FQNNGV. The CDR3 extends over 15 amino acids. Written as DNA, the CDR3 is TGTGCCAGCAGCTTAAGAGGACTAGCGTCCTACGAGCAGTACTTC. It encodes CASSLRGLASYEQYF.

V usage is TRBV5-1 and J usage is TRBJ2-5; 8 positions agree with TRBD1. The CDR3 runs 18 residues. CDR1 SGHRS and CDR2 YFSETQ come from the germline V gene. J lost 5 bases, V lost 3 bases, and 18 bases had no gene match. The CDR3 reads CASSSARLAQGAHETQYF. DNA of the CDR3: TGCGCCAGCAGCTCGGCCCGACTCGCTCAGGGGGCGCATGAGACCCAGTACTTC.